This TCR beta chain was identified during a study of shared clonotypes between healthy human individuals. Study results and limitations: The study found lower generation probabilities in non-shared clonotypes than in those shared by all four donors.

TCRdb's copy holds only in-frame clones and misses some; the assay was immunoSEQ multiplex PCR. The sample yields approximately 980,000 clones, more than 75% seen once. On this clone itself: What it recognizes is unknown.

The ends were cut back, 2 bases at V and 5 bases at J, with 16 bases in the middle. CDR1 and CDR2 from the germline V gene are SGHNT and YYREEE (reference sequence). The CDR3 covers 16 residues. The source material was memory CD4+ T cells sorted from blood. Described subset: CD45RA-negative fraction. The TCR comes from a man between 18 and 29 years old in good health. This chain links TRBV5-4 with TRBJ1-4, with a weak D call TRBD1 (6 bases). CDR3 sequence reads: CASSLAGAIGNEKLFF. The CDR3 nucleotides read TGTGCCAGCAGCTTAGCGGGGGCGATAGGAAATGAAAAACTGTTTTTT.